This entry describes one TCR beta chain. The antigen remains undetermined. CDR3 size: 17 residues. With 6 bases removed from V and 4 bases from J, the gap between germline ends came to 24 bases. The germline CDR1 and CDR2 sequences are LNHDA and SQIVND (reference sequence). The sample originates from a study of cytomegalovirus exposure and HLA in healthy donors. Study summary: Earlier work reported 117 million unique TCR beta sequences from 180 million or so T cells.

Points from the study as a whole: Per published accounts, TCR beta sequences correctly predicted the HLA-A and HLA-B alleles of most subjects. Analysis was carried out at a later point, and it linked a missense DCLRE1C variant to TCR beta V- and J-gene trimming.

60 Vbeta and 13 Jbeta primers were used in PCR. The data were produced by immunoSEQ multiplex PCR, yet TCRdb's version contains in-frame clones alone and is incomplete. The sample consists of over 150,000 clones, less than 80% of them appearing once. Sequencing was performed on PBMCs. The receptor was isolated from a man aged 35 to 55 in good health and CMV-seronegative. The V and J genes are TRBV19 and TRBJ1-2; possible D gene TRBD1, 6 bases. CDR3 DNA: TGTGCCAGTAGGGAGAGGGCAACAACCCGGGGGGCCTATGGCTACACCTTC. This codes for CASRERATTRGAYGYTF.